This T cell receptor (beta chain) was retrieved from a study of T cell clonality in common variable immunodeficiency. Many counts were recorded for this clone. Its antigen is as yet unknown. Read sequence stops 3 residues before the CDR3 end, and the germline J gene provides the missing end. Study outcomes and limitations: Authors noted CVID clonality's cause needs subpopulation repertoire sequencing. Links between repertoire features and CVID complications were heterogeneity-limited.

The germline V gene encodes CDR1 MNHNS and CDR2 SASEGT. Trimming took off 0 bases at V and 5 bases at J, with 10 bases between the two ends. The CDR3 length is 15 residues. TCRdb's table, derived via immunoSEQ multiplex PCR, lists solely in-frame clones and lacks some. This repertoire holds around 34,000 clones, and none appear only once. The J gene is TRBJ1-4, the V gene TRBV6-1; tentatively, D is TRBD1 (5 bases). This receptor was obtained from a person aged 18 to 75 in good health. Sample: peripheral blood mononuclear cells. The CDR3 protein is CASSEAMGGNEKLFF. CDR3 DNA (partial): TGTGCCAGCAGTGAAGCTATGGGGGGAAATGAAAAA.